This entry concerns a single TCR beta chain. V lost 6 bases and J lost 4, with 14 bases in between. The germline gives CDR1 DFQATT, CDR2 SNEGSKA (reference sequence). This CDR3 region has 13 residues. The entry originates in a study of T cells after yellow fever vaccination. Using its own MiXCR run on the 5' RACE reads, TCRdb lists one record per CDR3 protein. The sample holds just over 300,000 distinct CDR3 sequences, around 3.6% seen once. Source: PBMCs, taken on the day of the yellow fever booster vaccination. J is TRBJ2-3 and V is TRBV20-1; D may be TRBD1 (6 bases). The sequence was collected from a man aged 18-30 years who received the YFV17D yellow fever vaccine. CDR3 region: CSAEGVGADTQYF. The DNA of the CDR3 is TGCAGTGCAGAGGGGGTTGGTGCAGATACGCAGTATTTT.